A selection of T cell receptor beta chains follows, all from one sample in a study of T cells in Graves' hyperthyroidism and ophthalmopathy. In TCRdb, the multiplex PCR reads were re-called with MiXCR into one record per CDR3 protein. This sample yields fewer than 450,000 distinct CDR3 sequences, of which about 16% are seen a single time; roughly 20% belongs to the top ten. Specimen: blood. All receptors derive from a woman aged 60-75 years with Graves' ophthalmopathy. Both conserved end residues are trimmed from each CDR3. Only some rows state a clone size, as once, few, many or a class for expanded clones.

cdr3_aa: ASSMDRGTEAF; j_call: TRBJ1-1; cdr3_length: 11; v_call: TRBV19; clone_size: -
cdr3_aa: ASSETAGQPQH; j_call: TRBJ1-5; cdr3_length: 11; v_call: TRBV6-4; clone_size: -
cdr3_aa: SASYSGTGGEQY; j_call: TRBJ2-7; cdr3_length: 12; v_call: TRBV20-1; clone_size: many
cdr3_aa: ASSSRLAGGGELF; j_call: TRBJ2-2; cdr3_length: 13; v_call: TRBV27; clone_size: -
cdr3_aa: ASTSQMHNEQF; j_call: TRBJ2-1; cdr3_length: 11; v_call: TRBV28; clone_size: many
cdr3_aa: ASSPTLGSNEQF; j_call: TRBJ2-1; cdr3_length: 12; v_call: TRBV7-9; clone_size: few
cdr3_aa: ASSIMALAEQENEQF; j_call: TRBJ2-1; cdr3_length: 15; v_call: TRBV19; clone_size: -
cdr3_aa: ASSPMSHSEQF; j_call: TRBJ2-1; cdr3_length: 11; v_call: TRBV18; clone_size: many
cdr3_aa: ASKQHRGQETQY; j_call: TRBJ2-5; cdr3_length: 12; v_call: TRBV10-2; clone_size: -
cdr3_aa: ASSVATEAF; j_call: TRBJ1-1; cdr3_length: 9; v_call: TRBV2; clone_size: many